The 27 T cell receptor beta chains presented below share a single source sample, sequenced in a study of blood T cell repertoires in COVID-19. Profiling relied on immunoSEQ multiplex PCR, and the TCRdb table lists in-frame clones only, not all of them. The sample has a few hundred thousand clones, 84% seen once. The sequencing sample was made of peripheral blood. All receptors come from a woman in her forties who had recovered from COVID-19.

J is TRBJ2-5 and V is TRBV20-1; weak D call: TRBD2 (5 bases). The CDR3 contains 11 residues. The ends were cut back, 5 bases at V and 8 bases at J, with 12 bases in the middle. The germline V gene encodes CDR1 DFQATT and CDR2 SNEGSKA (reference sequence). CDR3 in DNA: TGCAGTGCTCCTTTTACTAGTACCCAGTACTTC. Amino acids: CSAPFTSTQYF.

This clone was picked up many times. The V and J genes are TRBV19 and TRBJ2-6; D may be TRBD1 (6 bases). Germline V CDR1 and CDR2: LNHDA, SQIVND (reference sequence). The CDR3 is 16 amino acids. The V end was cut by 7 bases, the J end by 2 bases, with 15 bases between. DNA for the CDR3: TGTGCCAGTACCCCGCCCGGGGACACTGGGGCCAACGTCCTGACTTTC. Protein sequence: CASTPPGDTGANVLTF.

The V and J genes are TRBV6-6 and TRBJ2-3; D perhaps matches TRBD2 (5 bases). Trimming took off 6 bases at V and 0 bases at J, with 10 bases between the two ends. This CDR3 contains 14 residues. Germline CDR1 is MNHNY and CDR2 is SVGAGI (reference sequence). The CDR3 spells CASRERVSTDTQYF. CDR3 in DNA: TGTGCCAGCAGGGAGAGGGTTAGCACAGATACGCAGTATTTT.

This rearrangement joins TRBV2 to TRBJ2-5; 8 nucleotides match TRBD1. V trimming: 5 bases; J trimming: 3 bases; junction bases outside the gene matches: 2. CDR3 size: 13 residues. Germline CDR1 SNHLY, CDR2 FYNNEI. The CDR3 coding sequence is TGTGCCAGCAGTTGGGGACAGGAAGAGACCCAGTACTTC. Protein sequence: CASSWGQEETQYF.

The rearrangement joins TRBV10-3 to TRBJ1-4; perhaps TRBD1 as D (5 bases). This CDR3 contains 12 residues. The V end was cut by 11 bases, the J end by 4 bases, with 11 bases between. Germline lookup yields CDR1 ENHRY and CDR2 SYGVKD. In nucleotides, the CDR3 is TGTGCCGTACGGGACTATAATGAAAAACTGTTTTTT. The encoded protein is CAVRDYNEKLFF.

V is TRBV5-4 and J is TRBJ1-1; D perhaps matches TRBD1 (6 bases). The germline gives CDR1 SGHNT, CDR2 YYREEE (reference sequence). This CDR3 region has 12 residues. V was cut by 4 bases and J by 7 bases, with 11 bases left in between. CDR3 in amino acids: CASSLADSEAFF. The CDR3 coding sequence is TGTGCCAGCAGCCTAGCGGACAGTGAAGCTTTCTTT.

The chain couples TRBV9 to TRBJ2-7; 7 positions agree with TRBD1. Per the germline V gene, CDR1 is SGDLS and CDR2 is YYNGEE. The V segment lost 4 bases and the J segment 0 bases; nucleotides outside the gene matches: 7. The CDR3 extends over 15 amino acids. Here the CDR3 reads CASSPRGTSSYEQYF. Here the CDR3 DNA reads TGTGCCAGCAGCCCCAGGGGGACCTCCTCCTACGAGCAGTACTTC.

The chain combines TRBV6-5 with TRBJ2-7, with D perhaps matching TRBD1 (6 bases). From germline, CDR1 is MNHEY and CDR2 SVGAGI. V was pared by 5 bases and J by 6 bases, with 8 bases between. The CDR3 loop spans 11 amino acids. The CDR3 bases are TGTGCCAGCAGTACAGGGTTCGAGCAGTACTTC. This sequence encodes CASSTGFEQYF.

The chain carries TRBV27 and TRBJ1-4; TRBD1 agrees at 8 bases. CDR1 MNHEY and CDR2 SMNVEV come from the germline V gene (reference sequence). The CDR3 sequence is 15 residues long. Trimming removed 6 bases from V and 8 bases from J; junction bases left unmatched: 11. The CDR3 loop reads CASSRLDRDGEKLFF. The CDR3 DNA sequence: TGTGCCAGCAGCCGCTTGGACAGGGACGGCGAAAAACTGTTTTTT.

This clone was seen more than once but under ten times. The V call is TRBV29-1, the J call TRBJ1-1, with D possibly being TRBD1 (5 bases). The CDR3 spans 13 residues. Trimming shortened V by 5 bases and J by 3 bases, and 13 bases separated the two germline ends. Germline CDR1 and CDR2: SQVTM and ANQGSEA. CDR3 DNA sequence: TGCAGCGTTCGGACAACGATTCACACTGAAGCTTTCTTT. Encoded protein: CSVRTTIHTEAFF.

The J gene is TRBJ2-7, the V gene TRBV6-5, with 9 nucleotides matching TRBD2. V shed 5 bases, J shed 11 bases, and the junction held 13 bases outside the gene matches. This CDR3 region has 14 residues. CDR1 is MNHEY and CDR2 is SVGAGI in the germline V gene. The CDR3 DNA reads TGTGCCAGCAGTACTACTAGCGGGCGGACCCCGGAGTACTTC. It is translated as CASSTTSGRTPEYF.

The V call is TRBV30, the J call TRBJ1-4; no clear D gene. This CDR3 has 13 residues. V was cut by 4 bases and J by 0 bases, with 6 bases left in between. Looked up from germline, CDR1 is GTSNPN and CDR2 is SVGIG (reference sequence). The CDR3, as DNA: TGTGCCTGGACTACTACAACTAATGAAAAACTGTTTTTT. It specifies CAWTTTTNEKLFF. Combining the CDR3 with reference TRBV30 and TRBJ1-4 gives the whole variable domain SQTIHQWPATLVQPVGSPLSLECTVEGTSNPNLYWYRQAAGRGLQLLFYSVGIGQISSEVPQNLSASRPQDRQFILSSKKLLLSDSGFYLCAWTTTTNEKLFFGSGTQLSVL.

The chain recombines TRBV28 with TRBJ2-7; D is perhaps TRBD2 (6 bases). The CDR3 consists of 13 residues. Between the trimmed V and J ends, which lost 5 bases and 7 bases, there was a span of 15 bases. From germline, CDR1 is MDHEN and CDR2 SYDVKM. CDR3 DNA: TGTGCCAGCAGTGCGGGACCTGGCGGGGAGCAGTACTTC. Translation gives CASSAGPGGEQYF. The whole variable domain, remainder taken from reference TRBV28 and TRBJ2-7, is DVKVTQSSRYLVKRTGEKVFLECVQDMDHENMFWYRQDPGLGLRLIYFSYDVKMKEKGDIPEGYSVSREKKERFSLILESASTNQTSMYLCASSAGPGGEQYFGPGTRLTVT.

The V call is TRBV7-9, the J call TRBJ2-2; 7 positions agree with TRBD2. The CDR3 runs 15 residues. CDR1 is SEHNR, CDR2 FQNEAQ, per germline (reference sequence). V shed 1 base and J 4 bases; nucleotides not matched to a gene: 3. CDR3 region: CASSLDSGATGELFF. The CDR3 DNA reads as TGTGCCAGCAGCTTAGACAGCGGGGCCACCGGGGAGCTGTTTTTT.

V is TRBV7-9 and J is TRBJ2-7, with D perhaps matching TRBD2 (5 bases). The CDR3 covers 15 residues. CDR1 and CDR2 from the germline V gene are SEHNR and FQNEAQ (reference sequence). With 5 bases removed from V and 3 bases from J, the gap between germline ends came to 17 bases. CDR3 region: CASSPAVSRDYEQYF. CDR3 nucleotides: TGTGCCAGCAGCCCCGCGGTTAGCCGGGACTACGAGCAGTACTTC.

This chain connects TRBV6-5 to TRBJ1-1, with D uncertain. The germline CDR1 and CDR2 sequences are MNHEY and SVGAGI. V gave up 0 bases and J gave up 0 bases, with 8 bases separating them. This CDR3 is 15 amino acids long. CDR3 amino acids: CASSYSITVNTEAFF. Here the CDR3 DNA reads TGTGCCAGCAGTTACTCGATAACGGTGAACACTGAAGCTTTCTTT.

The rearrangement links TRBV3-1 (or the pseudogene TRBV3-2) to TRBJ2-5, with D perhaps matching TRBD2 (6 bases). This CDR3 spans 13 amino acids. The germline V gene has CDR1 LGHDT and CDR2 YNNKEL (reference sequence). The V end lost 8 bases, the J end lost 5 bases, and 15 bases lay between the germline ends. The CDR3 is CASSGEGRETQYF. DNA for the CDR3: TGTGCCAGCTCCGGTGAAGGGAGGGAGACCCAGTACTTC.

In DNA form, the CDR3 reads TGTGCCAGCAGGAATACAGGGGTGGACCAGCCCCAGCATTTT. Residues: CASRNTGVDQPQHF. The genes are TRBV2 and TRBJ1-5; TRBD1 matches at 7 bases. The V and J ends lost 6 bases and 7 bases, in that order; junction bases with no gene match: 9. The germline gives CDR1 SNHLY, CDR2 FYNNEI. This CDR3 is 14 amino acids long.

The chain has TRBV2 and TRBJ1-2, with a tentative D call TRBD1 (5 bases). CDR3 length: 14 residues. The V end was cut by 2 bases, the J end by 2 bases, with 9 bases between. Germline values: CDR1 SNHLY, CDR2 FYNNEI. The CDR3: CASSEWGGNYGYTF. CDR3 sequence (DNA): TGTGCCAGCAGTGAATGGGGGGGAAACTATGGCTACACCTTC.

The chain carries TRBV13 and TRBJ2-7, with TRBD1 as a possible D gene (5 bases). V shed 6 bases and J shed 2 bases, with 8 bases lying between them. Looked up from germline, CDR1 is PRHDT and CDR2 is FYEKMQ (reference sequence). This CDR3 has 12 residues. In DNA, the CDR3 is TGTGCCAGCAGTATAGGGGCCTACGAGCAGTACTTC. Translating it yields CASSIGAYEQYF.

CDR3 nucleotides: TGTGCCATCATCCTTAGCGGGGGGGTACCCTACAATGAGCAGTTCTTC. It translates to CAIILSGGVPYNEQFF. J is TRBJ2-1 and V is TRBV10-3; 11 bases fit TRBD2. V lost 7 bases and J lost 2; bases outside the gene matches: 7. CDR1 and CDR2 from the germline V gene are ENHRY and SYGVKD. This CDR3 is 16 amino acids long.

This clone has only one observation. The chain joins TRBV25-1 to TRBJ1-2; the D gene is possibly TRBD1 (6 bases). V lost 5 bases, J lost 7 bases, and 14 bases lay in between. The CDR3 is 13 residues long. The germline V gene encodes CDR1 MGHDK and CDR2 SYGVNS. The CDR3 sequence: CASSLRGALGYTF. Written as DNA, the CDR3 is TGTGCCAGCAGTCTCCGGGGGGCGCTTGGCTACACCTTC.

CDR3 in amino acids: CASSEGPYEQYF. The CDR3 nucleotides read TGTGCCAGCAGTGAGGGTCCCTACGAGCAGTACTTC. The V and J genes are TRBV5-6 and TRBJ2-7; TRBD2 is a possible D gene (5 bases). Trimming shortened V by 5 bases and J by 2 bases, and 8 bases separated the two germline ends. The CDR3 extends over 12 amino acids. CDR1 and CDR2 (germline): SGHDT, YYEEEE.

The genes are TRBV7-2 and TRBJ2-3; perhaps TRBD2 as D (6 bases). The V gene lost 1 base and the J gene lost 2 bases, with 10 bases spanning the gap. CDR3 length: 15 residues. The V gene's germline CDR1 is SGHTA and CDR2 FQGNSA. CDR3 in DNA: TGTGCCAGCAGCTTAGAGGGACTCTACACAGATACGCAGTATTTT. This encodes CASSLEGLYTDTQYF.

The rearrangement links TRBV27 to TRBJ2-1; 7 positions match TRBD1. Losses at the gene ends were 0 bases for V and 10 bases for J; bases not matched to a gene: 15. The CDR3 contains 17 residues. Germline CDR1 MNHEY, CDR2 SMNVEV (reference sequence). The CDR3, as DNA: TGTGCCAGCAGTTTATCTTTGGGTACAGGGGCGAGCAAAGAGCAGTTCTTC. Protein: CASSLSLGTGASKEQFF.

The V call is TRBV25-1, the J call TRBJ2-7; TRBD2 agrees at 7 bases. CDR3 length: 14 residues. Unmatched junction bases numbered 9, after V lost 6 bases and J lost 4 bases. Germline V gene sequence: CDR1 MGHDK, CDR2 SYGVNS. CDR3 sequence reads: CASSWGGEEYEQYF. The CDR3 bases are TGTGCCAGCAGCTGGGGGGGGGAAGAATACGAGCAGTACTTC.

This chain joins TRBV30 and TRBJ1-4; no clear D gene. V lost 2 bases and J lost 10, with 14 bases in between. The CDR3 covers 13 residues. CDR1 and CDR2 from the germline V gene are GTSNPN and SVGIG (reference sequence). Here the CDR3 DNA reads TGTGCCTGGAGTACCGCGGTTAGAGGAAAACTGTTTTTT. Protein product: CAWSTAVRGKLFF.